The present T cell receptor beta chain was sequenced within a study of shared clonotypes between healthy human individuals (TCRdb year 2020). A note on the overall study: Three men and two women, aged 18 to 49 years, made up the cohort. For each donor, CD4 naive and CD4 memory were each given three plates, CD8 naive was given two plates, and CD8 memory was given one plate. To estimate repertoire size and how much clonotype sharing occurs between individuals, the study deeply sequenced the blood TCR repertoires of five healthy adults. To increase sequencing depth and limit assay-specific biases, different laboratories used diverse techniques to prepare libraries and sequence TCR repertoires. Each donor's leukapheresis produced roughly between roughly 0.85 and 10 billion PBMCs.

The research as a whole found: Naive subsets generally had larger estimated clonotype richness than memory subsets did. Clonotypes shared by all four sorted-subset donors showed higher generation probabilities than non-shared clonotypes. Across a few donors, about 5% of naive CD4, 3% to 3.5% of naive CD8, roughly 2.3% of memory CD4, and 0.4% to 0.45% of memory CD8 clonotypes were shared. Even with the large sequencing depth, rarefaction of the sorted-subset datasets indicated that sequencing was incomplete. Sampling was limited to blood, and TCR repertoires in tissue likely differ from TCR repertoires in blood. The small number of donors limited the genetic and exposure-history diversity represented. Based on pairwise subsampling, the degree of clonotype sharing among donors was expected to be affected by sequencing depth.

TCR CDR3 regions were amplified from genomic DNA by multiplex PCR using the deep immunoSEQ assay. Extracted genomic DNA from each cell subset was spread evenly across all wells of several immunoSEQ 96-well plates, with each plate serving as a replicate. For sorted subsets, roughly 200 ng of genomic DNA, equivalent to 30,000 or so T cell genomes, went into each replicate PCR. Purified libraries were measured with a Qubit 3.0 fluorometer, size-checked on a Bioanalyzer 2100, and measured again with the KAPA Library Quantification kit. A separate single-read 150-cycle Illumina NextSeq 550 flow cell was used to sequence each immunoSEQ 96-well plate. As for the authors' bioinformatics: Because only junctional sequences without quality scores were contained in the immunoSEQ output, filtering matching that applied to full-length reads could not be performed. Sequences were annotated with PyIR, a Python wrapper for IgBLAST v1.9, and V/J genes and CDR3 were assigned using IMGT germline references. Reads with weak V/J assignments (E-value above 1e-6), missing CDR3, stop codons, out-of-frame junctions, or ambiguous translated residues were removed. A V3J clonotype was defined by an identical inferred V gene, J gene, and CDR3 amino acid sequence. To compute the percentage overlap between repertoires, the number of shared unique clonotypes was divided by the size of the smaller repertoire. Three approaches were used to assess repertoire richness: RTK rarefaction, the Chao1 estimator, and Recon v2.1 estimates of unobserved clonotypes. Generation probabilities were computed with OLGA for all TCRbeta clonotypes obtained by the gDNA method from several donors. This immuneACCESS table, as held by TCRdb, lists in-frame sequences with V and J called but not all clones. Of the missing ones, under half trace to an unresolved V gene in checked studies; the others have no known cause. Clone size and V and J calls were adopted from that table, with D and trimming inferred from the DNA. The sample profile shows millions of clones; just over 90% of them were found once. Over 0.12% of the sample lies in the top ten.

Clipping removes 4 bases from V and 11 bases from J, with 13 as the unmatched junction base count. The CDR3 covers 15 residues, taking in both the cysteine and the phenylalanine. The DNA shown is the 45-base CDR3, in frame from base 1. For CDR1 and CDR2, the germline V gene lists SGHRS and YFSETQ. Worth noting for this clone: Its antigen is currently not known. Qualities for individual bases were not recorded, and no much larger clone is one base off.

The donors were healthy, HIV-negative adults with no recently reported acute infections or vaccinations. All donors were Caucasian adults living in Nashville, Tennessee, USA. CD4+ T cells were enriched through magnetic negative selection, after which naive cells were positively selected on CD45RA and the remaining negative fraction served as the memory subset. Blood was collected by leukapheresis, and PBMCs were isolated by Ficoll-Histopaque density gradient centrifugation and then cryopreserved in liquid nitrogen vapor phase. Purity and quantity of every magnetically sorted T cell population were checked by analytical flow cytometry. From each sorted fraction, genomic DNA was isolated and quantified by UV absorbance on a Nanodrop 2000c.

The clonotype was recovered from a man between 18 and 29 years old in good health. Sequenced sample: naive CD4+ T cells sorted from blood. This specimen's cell subset or site label, per the study, means: CD45RA+ positively selected. The chain links TRBV5-1 with TRBJ1-1, and 11 bases in between align with TRBD1. The DNA reads TGCGCCAGCAGCGGCACCGGGACAGGGGGAATTCGGGCTTTCTTT. Its translation reads: CASSGTGTGGIRAFF.